Listed below are T cell receptor beta chains from one sample, sequenced in a study of blood T cell repertoires in COVID-19. Profiled with immunoSEQ multiplex PCR; TCRdb holds only in-frame clones, not every one. In the table there are approximately 180,000 clones, more than 75% of which are singletons. The specimen sequenced was peripheral blood. These receptors were taken from a person between 70 and 80 years old with COVID-19, enrolled during active disease. The CDR3 runs from the conserved cysteine through the conserved F or W. The order of the fields is D gene, J gene, clone size, V gene, CDR3 protein, CDR3 DNA. The D gene is left open where the match is weak. Where a row states a size, it is once, few, many or the class of an expanded clone; other rows omit it.

D gene: NA; J gene: TRBJ1-2; clone size: NA; V gene: TRBV28; CDR3 protein: CASTPGGNYGYTF; CDR3 DNA: TGTGCCAGCACCCCGGGAGGGAACTATGGCTACACCTTC
D gene: TRBD1; J gene: TRBJ1-1; clone size: once; V gene: TRBV6-5; CDR3 protein: CASRLPGQTNTEAFF; CDR3 DNA: TGTGCCAGCAGGCTTCCGGGACAGACGAACACTGAAGCTTTCTTT
D gene: TRBD2; J gene: TRBJ2-1; clone size: NA; V gene: TRBV19; CDR3 protein: CASSRGLAGFSEQFF; CDR3 DNA: TGTGCCAGTAGTAGGGGACTAGCGGGATTCAGTGAGCAGTTCTTC
D gene: NA; J gene: TRBJ1-2; clone size: NA; V gene: TRBV28; CDR3 protein: CASSLGARSYGYTF; CDR3 DNA: TGTGCCAGCAGTTTAGGGGCACGATCTTATGGCTACACCTTC
D gene: TRBD1; J gene: TRBJ1-3; clone size: NA; V gene: TRBV6-4; CDR3 protein: CARGTVGNTIYF; CDR3 DNA: TGTGCCAGGGGGACAGTTGGAAACACCATATATTTT
D gene: NA; J gene: TRBJ1-1; clone size: NA; V gene: TRBV7-2; CDR3 protein: CASSLVSGSDEAFF; CDR3 DNA: TGTGCCAGCAGCTTAGTGTCTGGTAGCGATGAAGCTTTCTTT
D gene: NA; J gene: TRBJ2-7; clone size: NA; V gene: TRBV14; CDR3 protein: CASSPTTYEQYF; CDR3 DNA: TGTGCCAGCAGCCCCACTACCTACGAGCAGTACTTC
D gene: NA; J gene: TRBJ1-5; clone size: NA; V gene: TRBV28; CDR3 protein: CASSGAMGNQPQHF; CDR3 DNA: TGTGCCAGCAGTGGGGCTATGGGGAATCAGCCCCAGCATTTT
D gene: NA; J gene: TRBJ1-5; clone size: NA; V gene: TRBV2; CDR3 protein: CASMSGDEGSNQPQHF; CDR3 DNA: TGTGCCAGCATGTCAGGGGACGAAGGGAGCAATCAGCCCCAGCATTTT
D gene: TRBD2; J gene: TRBJ2-1; clone size: NA; V gene: TRBV3-1/TRBV3-2; CDR3 protein: CASSQEVGASGAWSSYNEQFF; CDR3 DNA: TGTGCCAGCAGCCAAGAGGTCGGGGCTAGCGGGGCCTGGAGCTCCTACAATGAGCAGTTCTTC
D gene: TRBD1; J gene: TRBJ2-7; clone size: NA; V gene: TRBV6-5; CDR3 protein: CASSQHQTGVYEQYF; CDR3 DNA: TGTGCCAGCAGTCAACACCAGACAGGGGTATACGAGCAGTACTTC
D gene: NA; J gene: TRBJ2-2; clone size: NA; V gene: TRBV7-2; CDR3 protein: CASSPQTGEHTGELFF; CDR3 DNA: TGTGCCAGCAGTCCTCAGACGGGTGAGCACACCGGGGAGCTGTTTTTT
D gene: TRBD1; J gene: TRBJ1-1; clone size: few; V gene: TRBV9; CDR3 protein: CASSAFYRGRTEAFF; CDR3 DNA: TGTGCCAGCAGCGCCTTCTACAGGGGGCGCACTGAAGCTTTCTTT
D gene: TRBD1; J gene: TRBJ2-3; clone size: NA; V gene: TRBV19; CDR3 protein: CASSLDRAITDTQYF; CDR3 DNA: TGTGCCAGTAGTCTCGACAGGGCGATCACAGATACGCAGTATTTT
D gene: NA; J gene: TRBJ2-2; clone size: NA; V gene: TRBV3-1/TRBV3-2; CDR3 protein: CASSQDPGSGELFF; CDR3 DNA: TGTGCCAGCAGCCAAGACCCGGGGTCCGGGGAGCTGTTTTTT
D gene: NA; J gene: TRBJ1-4; clone size: NA; V gene: TRBV6-5; CDR3 protein: CASRGENEKLFF; CDR3 DNA: TGTGCCAGCAGGGGCGAGAATGAAAAACTGTTTTTT
D gene: TRBD2; J gene: TRBJ2-4; clone size: NA; V gene: TRBV7-9; CDR3 protein: CASSSLLAGGLAKNIQYF; CDR3 DNA: TGTGCCAGCAGCTCCTTATTAGCGGGAGGGTTAGCCAAAAACATTCAGTACTTC
D gene: TRBD2; J gene: TRBJ2-1; clone size: NA; V gene: TRBV4-2; CDR3 protein: CASSPTSGNYNEQFF; CDR3 DNA: TGTGCCAGCAGCCCGACTAGCGGGAACTACAATGAGCAGTTCTTC
D gene: NA; J gene: TRBJ2-2; clone size: NA; V gene: TRBV4-3; CDR3 protein: CASSRRPTGIGTGELFF; CDR3 DNA: TGCGCCAGCAGCCGACGCCCCACAGGGATAGGCACCGGGGAGCTGTTTTTT
D gene: NA; J gene: TRBJ2-2; clone size: NA; V gene: TRBV19; CDR3 protein: CASTTRGSTGELFF; CDR3 DNA: TGTGCCAGTACAACAAGAGGAAGCACCGGGGAGCTGTTTTTT
D gene: TRBD1; J gene: TRBJ2-3; clone size: NA; V gene: TRBV18; CDR3 protein: CASSRDRGPDTQYF; CDR3 DNA: TGTGCCAGCTCACGGGACAGGGGTCCAGATACGCAGTATTTT
D gene: NA; J gene: TRBJ2-7; clone size: NA; V gene: TRBV20-1; CDR3 protein: CSAHTGYEQYF; CDR3 DNA: TGCAGTGCCCACACAGGCTACGAGCAGTACTTC
D gene: TRBD1; J gene: TRBJ2-1; clone size: NA; V gene: TRBV29-1; CDR3 protein: CSVRQGADKQFF; CDR3 DNA: TGCAGCGTCCGACAGGGGGCCGATAAGCAGTTCTTC
D gene: TRBD1; J gene: TRBJ2-5; clone size: NA; V gene: TRBV18; CDR3 protein: CASSPGTGPQETQYF; CDR3 DNA: TGTGCCAGCTCACCAGGGACAGGACCACAGGAGACCCAGTACTTC
D gene: NA; J gene: TRBJ2-7; clone size: NA; V gene: TRBV3-1/TRBV3-2; CDR3 protein: CASSPPRGTGRYEQYF; CDR3 DNA: TGTGCCAGCAGCCCCCCGCGGGGGACAGGACGATACGAGCAGTACTTC
D gene: NA; J gene: TRBJ1-4; clone size: NA; V gene: TRBV11-2; CDR3 protein: CASSLGRQSNEKLFF; CDR3 DNA: TGTGCCAGCAGCCTTGGGAGGCAGAGTAATGAAAAACTGTTTTTT
D gene: TRBD1; J gene: TRBJ2-7; clone size: once; V gene: TRBV28; CDR3 protein: CASSFSGTGLGYEQYF; CDR3 DNA: TGTGCCAGCAGTTTCTCCGGGACAGGGCTGGGCTACGAGCAGTACTTC
D gene: TRBD1; J gene: TRBJ1-2; clone size: once; V gene: TRBV5-6; CDR3 protein: CASSLGGGRAYGYTF; CDR3 DNA: TGTGCCAGCAGCTTGGGAGGGGGCAGGGCGTATGGCTACACCTTC
D gene: NA; J gene: TRBJ1-2; clone size: NA; V gene: TRBV7-3; CDR3 protein: CASSPRTGDGYTF; CDR3 DNA: TGTGCCAGCAGCCCGAGGACGGGAGATGGCTACACCTTC